The 7 T cell receptor beta chains given below trace back to one sample, sequenced in a study of STAT5B mutations in CD4+ large granular lymphocyte leukemia. The repertoire was sequenced with immunoSEQ multiplex PCR; TCRdb's copy has only in-frame clones and lacks some. Of about 21,000 clones listed, about 71% are singletons. Sample: CD4+ T cells from blood buffy coats. These receptors were collected from a human donor in good health.

The chain recombines TRBV29-1 with TRBJ2-7; no definite D call. CDR1 and CDR2 from the germline V gene are SQVTM and ANQGSEA. The CDR3 extends over 12 amino acids. Trimming removed 1 base from V and 11 bases from J, with 15 bases in between. CDR3: CSVEVPGRVEYF. DNA for the CDR3: TGCAGCGTTGAAGTTCCAGGCCGGGTCGAGTACTTC.

The rearrangement uses TRBV16 and TRBJ1-2; no clear D gene. This CDR3 has 13 residues. Germline V gives CDR1 KGHSY, CDR2 FQNENV. Deletions cut 4 bases from V and 4 bases from J, with 10 bases between. The CDR3 DNA reads TGTGCCAGCAGCCGGACTGCGAGCTATGGCTACACCTTC. It specifies CASSRTASYGYTF.

The V and J genes are TRBV5-1 and TRBJ2-7; the match to TRBD1 covers 11 bases. Germline V gene sequence: CDR1 SGHRS, CDR2 YFSETQ. The trim removed 1 base at V and 3 bases at J, leaving 6 bases unmatched. The CDR3 contains 16 residues. CDR3 in amino acids: CASSLSGTGGFYEQYF. The DNA of the CDR3 is TGCGCCAGCAGCTTGTCCGGGACAGGGGGTTTCTACGAGCAGTACTTC.

This chain joins TRBV19 and TRBJ1-3; D remains unclear. This CDR3 has 14 amino acids. Germline loops: CDR1 LNHDA, CDR2 SQIVND (reference sequence). Between the trimmed V and J ends, which lost 5 bases and 3 bases, there was a span of 11 bases. The CDR3 sequence is CASSEAAGGNTIYF. CDR3 bases: TGTGCCAGTAGTGAAGCGGCAGGTGGAAACACCATATATTTT.

The J gene is TRBJ2-4, the V gene TRBV28; 7 bases fit TRBD1. J lost 6 bases, V lost 5 bases, and 10 bases had no gene match. This CDR3 is built from 15 residues. Germline lookup yields CDR1 MDHEN and CDR2 SYDVKM. The CDR3 loop is CASSLSGAGGNIQYF. CDR3 bases: TGTGCCAGCAGTCTCTCTGGGGCAGGGGGAAACATTCAGTACTTC.

This chain joins TRBV11-3 and TRBJ2-1, with D maybe TRBD2 (6 bases). The CDR3 totals 16 residues. Germline CDR1 is SGHNT and CDR2 is YENEEA. V gave up 1 base and J gave up 4 bases, with 14 bases separating them. CDR3 in DNA: TGTGCCAGCAGCTTAGGAACTAGCACTACTTACAATGAGCAGTTCTTC. Translating it yields CASSLGTSTTYNEQFF.

This clone was picked up one time. The V and J genes are TRBV11-2 and TRBJ2-1; 13 nucleotides match TRBD2. CDR1 is SGHAT and CDR2 is FQNNGV in the germline V gene. This CDR3 comprises 16 residues. The V segment lost 2 bases and the J segment 5 bases; nucleotides outside the gene matches: 3. CDR3 sequence (DNA): TGTGCCAGCAGCTTACCTGGACTAGCGGGAGACAATGAGCAGTTCTTC. It encodes CASSLPGLAGDNEQFF.